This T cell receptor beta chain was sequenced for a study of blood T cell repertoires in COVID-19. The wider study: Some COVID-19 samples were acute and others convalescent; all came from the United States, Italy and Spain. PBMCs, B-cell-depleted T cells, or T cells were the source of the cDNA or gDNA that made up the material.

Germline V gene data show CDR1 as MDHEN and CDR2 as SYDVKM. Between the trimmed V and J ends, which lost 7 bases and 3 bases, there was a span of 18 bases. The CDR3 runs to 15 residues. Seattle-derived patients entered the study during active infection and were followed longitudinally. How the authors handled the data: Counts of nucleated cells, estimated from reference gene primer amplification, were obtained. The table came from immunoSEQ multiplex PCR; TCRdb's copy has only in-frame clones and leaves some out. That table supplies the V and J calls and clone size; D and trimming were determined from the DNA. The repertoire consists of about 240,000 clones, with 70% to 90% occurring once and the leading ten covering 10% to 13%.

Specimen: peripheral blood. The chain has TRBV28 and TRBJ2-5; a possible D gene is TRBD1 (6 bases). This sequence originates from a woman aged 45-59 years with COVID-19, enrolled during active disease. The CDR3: CASTSKTGLKETQYF. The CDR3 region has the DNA TGTGCCAGCACTTCTAAGACAGGCCTAAAAGAGACCCAGTACTTC.